The present TCR beta chain was sequenced within a study of T cell changes during pregnancy in multiple sclerosis. The V gene end was trimmed by 10 bases and the J gene end by 4 bases; junction bases not matched to a gene: 3. CDR3 length equals 11 residues. Germline V gene lookup returns CDR1 ENHRY and CDR2 SYGVKD. Clones were sequenced by immunoSEQ multiplex PCR, and TCRdb holds only the in-frame ones, with some missing. The sample carries tens of thousands of clones, 89% recorded once. The chain has TRBV10-3 and TRBJ1-1; 7 positions match TRBD1. The sequencing used peripheral blood, collected in the first trimester of pregnancy. This TCR came from a female donor in good health, enrolled as a control in a pregnancy study. The CDR3 reads CATWDSTEAFF. CDR3 sequence (DNA): TGTGCCACATGGGACAGCACTGAAGCTTTCTTT.